The source of this T cell receptor (beta chain) is a study of T cell changes during pregnancy in multiple sclerosis. Using immunoSEQ multiplex PCR, the repertoire was profiled, and TCRdb retains in-frame clones only, with some absent. The data contain approximately 90,000 clones, 91% of them singletons. V was trimmed by 6 bases and J by 7 bases, leaving 18 bases between them. Germline CDR1 is SNHLY and CDR2 is FYNNEI. CDR3 length: 14 amino acids. The material was peripheral blood, obtained before pregnancy. The source of this sequence is a female donor with multiple sclerosis, enrolled in a pregnancy study. V usage is TRBV2 and J usage is TRBJ1-2; possibly TRBD1 for D (6 bases). The CDR3 nucleotides are TGTGCCAGCAGGGGGGCGAACAGGCCGACTGGCTACACCTTC. Protein sequence: CASRGANRPTGYTF.